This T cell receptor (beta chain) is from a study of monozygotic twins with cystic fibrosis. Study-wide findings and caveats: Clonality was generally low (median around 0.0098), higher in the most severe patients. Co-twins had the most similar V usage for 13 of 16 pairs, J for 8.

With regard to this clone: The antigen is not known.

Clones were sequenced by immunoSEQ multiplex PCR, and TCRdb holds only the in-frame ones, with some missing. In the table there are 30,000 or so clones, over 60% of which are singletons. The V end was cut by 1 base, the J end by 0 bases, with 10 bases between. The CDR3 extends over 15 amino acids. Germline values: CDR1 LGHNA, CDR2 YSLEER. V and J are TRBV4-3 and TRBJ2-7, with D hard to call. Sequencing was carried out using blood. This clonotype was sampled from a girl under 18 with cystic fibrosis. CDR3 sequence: CASSQGVRSSYEQYF. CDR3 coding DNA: TGCGCCAGCAGCCAAGGGGTCAGGTCCTCCTACGAGCAGTACTTC.